One sample yielded the 22 T cell receptor beta chains listed below, sequenced in a study of CD8+CD57+ T cells in acquired aplastic anemia. Using genomic DNA as the template, TCR beta VDJ and CDR3 profiling was carried out. TCRdb re-called the reads through MiXCR, storing one row per CDR3 protein. The profile covers 450,000 to 600,000 distinct CDR3 sequences, with around 33% appearing a single time and less than 1% taken by the ten largest. All patients picked for sequencing had shown, by flow cytometry, an expansion of CD8+CD57+ cells. Sequenced input: sorted CD4+, CD8+, or CD8+CD57+ T cells (not recorded which) from PBMCs. Receptors originate from a human donor with aplastic anemia.

This clonotype showed up many times. Written as DNA, the CDR3 is TGTGCCAGTAGTACGGGCCCGAACACTGAAGCTTTCTTT. Protein sequence: CASSTGPNTEAFF. This sequence joins TRBV19 and TRBJ1-1; D call uncertain. The length of the CDR3 is 13 residues. The germline V gene has CDR1 LNHDA and CDR2 SQIVND (reference sequence). Trimming stripped 4 bases from V and 1 base from J, with 7 bases between.

Comment on this clonotype: Lacking the conserved final phenylalanine or tryptophan, this CDR3 likely reflects a read error. V gene TRBV5-1 combines with J gene TRBJ2-5; 8 nucleotides line up with TRBD1. V lost 3 bases to trimming and J lost 3 bases; unmatched junction nucleotides: 1. This CDR3 is built from 13 residues. Germline lookup yields CDR1 SGHRS and CDR2 YFSETQ. CDR3: CASSSTGEETQYL. CDR3 sequence (DNA): TGCGCCAGCAGCTCGACAGGGGAAGAGACCCAGTACCTC.

The table lists this clonotype with a few counts. CDR3 sequence reads: CASSIGPPEGNQPQHF. The DNA for the CDR3 is TGTGCCAGTAGTATTGGCCCTCCGGAGGGCAATCAGCCCCAGCATTTT. This rearrangement joins TRBV19 to TRBJ1-5; D unclear. The V and J ends lost 3 bases and 2 bases respectively, with 14 bases between them. This CDR3 is built from 16 residues. Germline V gives CDR1 LNHDA, CDR2 SQIVND (reference sequence).

As concerns this clonotype: At one end, the junction sequence differs from germline, possibly due to a read error. The CDR3 nucleotides read TGCGCCAGCAGTGACCCGACAGGGAACATCGGGGAGCTGTTTTTT. Protein product: CASSDPTGNIGELFF. This rearrangement joins TRBV10-1 to TRBJ2-2; TRBD1 matches 7 bases. CDR3 size: 15 residues. The germline gives CDR1 WNHNN, CDR2 SYGVQD (reference sequence).

There are a few counts of this clonotype. The chain has TRBV11-2 and TRBJ1-1; no clear D. V gave up 2 bases and J gave up 0 bases, with 7 bases separating them. Germline V gene lookup returns CDR1 SGHAT and CDR2 FQNNGV. CDR3 size: 14 residues. The CDR3 bases are TGTGCCAGCAGCTTAAACGACTTGAACACTGAAGCTTTCTTT. It encodes CASSLNDLNTEAFF. Variable domain in full (rest from reference TRBV11-2 and TRBJ1-1): EAGVAQSPRYKIIEKRQSVAFWCNPISGHATLYWYQQILGQGPKLLIQFQNNGVVDDSQLPKDRFSAERLKGVDSTLKIQPAKLEDSAVYLCASSLNDLNTEAFFGQGTRLTVV.

The chain carries TRBV7-3 and TRBJ1-2; a weak D match, TRBD1 (5 bases). From germline, CDR1 is SGHTA and CDR2 FQGTGA. This CDR3 is built from 14 residues. V was shortened by 7 bases and J by 4 bases, with 16 bases between the two germline ends. The CDR3 DNA follows: TGTGCCAGCACCCCTGCGGGGACCAGCTATGGCTACACCTTC. Protein sequence: CASTPAGTSYGYTF. Full variable domain (remainder filled in from reference TRBV7-3 and TRBJ1-2): GAGVSQTPSNKVTEKGKYVELRCDPISGHTALYWYRQSLGQGPEFLIYFQGTGAADDSGLPNDRFFAVRPEGSVSTLKIQRTERGDSAVYLCASTPAGTSYGYTFGSGTRLTVV.

The genes are TRBV7-9 and TRBJ2-7; D remains ambiguous. CDR1 SEHNR and CDR2 FQNEAQ come from the germline V gene (reference sequence). There are 13 residues in the CDR3. V gave up 3 bases and J gave up 7 bases, with 13 bases separating them. CDR3 loop: CASSFDISGEQYF. Written as DNA, the CDR3 is TGTGCCAGCAGCTTCGACATATCTGGGGAGCAGTACTTC.

This clonotype was observed at least ten times. This rearrangement joins TRBV15 to TRBJ1-6; D not certain. Germline V gene sequence: CDR1 LNHNV, CDR2 YYDKDF (reference sequence). V lost 0 bases and J 14 bases, leaving 11 bases between the germline ends. The CDR3 sequence is 13 residues long. CDR3 DNA: TGTGCCACCAGCAGAGATGAGGGTGGGGCCCTCCACTTT. Its translation is CATSRDEGGALHF.

In DNA, the CDR3 is TGTGCCAGCAGCAGGGGGTTAGGAAACACCATATATTTT. It encodes CASSRGLGNTIYF. This chain links TRBV25-1 with TRBJ1-3, with 7 bases fitting TRBD1. The germline V gene encodes CDR1 MGHDK and CDR2 SYGVNS. J lost 4 bases, V lost 6 bases, and 3 bases had no gene match. The CDR3 sequence is 13 residues long.

This chain links TRBV10-3 with TRBJ1-2, with D perhaps matching TRBD1 (6 bases). Trimming stripped 11 bases from V and 7 bases from J, with 17 bases between. CDR3 length: 12 residues. Germline lookup yields CDR1 ENHRY and CDR2 SYGVKD. The CDR3 sequence: CAAQGTKGGYTF. Here the CDR3 DNA reads TGTGCCGCTCAGGGGACTAAGGGTGGCTACACCTTC.

Turning to this clonotype: This CDR3 is missing its conserved last phenylalanine or tryptophan, likely due to a read error. The rearrangement joins TRBV6-1 to TRBJ1-3; maybe TRBD1 (6 bases). The V and J ends lost 0 bases and 6 bases respectively, with 6 bases between them. This CDR3 spans 13 amino acids. Germline V lookup: CDR1 MNHNS, CDR2 SASEGT. DNA for the CDR3: TGTGCCAGCAGTGAAGCGGGGGCAAACACCATATATCTT. Its protein is CASSEAGANTIYL.

A remark on this clonotype: Being one base from a much bigger clone, this may be a read error. The chain couples TRBV7-3 to TRBJ2-5; D is undetermined. This CDR3 is built from 13 residues. Deletions cut 5 bases from V and 0 bases from J, with 7 bases between. Looked up from germline, CDR1 is SGHTA and CDR2 is FQGTGA. The CDR3 DNA sequence: TGTGCCAGCAGCCAGGTGTACCAAGAGACCCAGTACTTC. As protein: CASSQVYQETQYF.

The chain links TRBV25-1 to TRBJ2-1, with 13 bases lining up with TRBD2. V was clipped by 4 bases and J by 8 bases; unmatched bases: 8. The CDR3 extends over 16 amino acids. Germline CDR1 and CDR2: MGHDK and SYGVNS. DNA for the CDR3: TGTGCCAGCAGTGCTTATTGGACTAGCGGGAGCGATGAGCAGTTCTTC. It translates to CASSAYWTSGSDEQFF.

This clonotype was observed many times. The chain couples TRBV15 to TRBJ1-4; no definite D call. The CDR3 is made up of 12 amino acids. Trimming stripped 8 bases from V and 7 bases from J, with 11 bases between. CDR1 and CDR2 from the germline V gene are LNHNV and YYDKDF (reference sequence). The CDR3 DNA reads TGTGCCACCGGTTTTGAGAGTGAAAAACTGTTTTTT. Its protein is CATGFESEKLFF.

Regarding this clonotype: One base away lies a much larger clone, so this may be a sequencing read error. CDR3 sequence (DNA): TGTGCTAGCAGCTTAGGGCGGGGGTTTGGCTCCTATAATCCACCCCTCCACTTT. It encodes CASSLGRGFGSYNPPLHF. The chain is built from TRBV7-7 and TRBJ1-6; D possibly corresponds to TRBD1 (5 bases). CDR1 and CDR2 from the germline V gene are SSHAT and FNYEAQ (reference sequence). The CDR3 spans 18 residues.

J is TRBJ1-4 and V is TRBV2; 8 positions agree with TRBD1. The CDR3 has 15 amino acids. The junction had 7 bases not matched to a gene; V was cut back by 2 bases and J by 8 bases. CDR1 is SNHLY and CDR2 is FYNNEI in the germline V gene. The CDR3 here is CASSESTGGREKLFF. The CDR3 bases are TGTGCCAGCAGTGAATCAACAGGGGGGAGGGAAAAACTGTTTTTT. The full variable domain, in which reference TRBV2 and TRBJ1-4 provide the parts outside the CDR3, is EPEVTQTPSHQVTQMGQEVILRCVPISNHLYFYWYRQILGQKVEFLVSFYNNEISEKSEIFDDQFSVERPDGSNFTLKIRSTKLEDSAMYFCASSESTGGREKLFFGSGTQLSVL.

This clonotype was observed at least ten times. The chain carries TRBV2 and TRBJ1-2; TRBD1 matches 9 bases. This CDR3 is built from 13 residues. Germline CDR1 is SNHLY and CDR2 is FYNNEI. The V and J ends lost 6 bases and 8 bases, in that order; junction bases with no gene match: 7. CDR3 DNA sequence: TGTGCCAGCAGACTCGACAGGGGGGACGGCTACACCTTC. Protein sequence: CASRLDRGDGYTF.

At least ten counts were recorded for this clonotype. The V call is TRBV19, the J call TRBJ1-5; D is perhaps TRBD1 (5 bases). Trimming cost V 6 bases and J 7 bases, with 19 bases left between them. CDR3 size: 15 residues. CDR1 is LNHDA, CDR2 SQIVND, per germline (reference sequence). DNA of the CDR3: TGTGCCAGTAGCCAAGGGGCGGGAAGGGAACAGCCCCAGCATTTT. Protein: CASSQGAGREQPQHF.

This clonotype has more than one count but fewer than ten. The chain employs TRBV7-2 and TRBJ2-5, with a tentative D call TRBD2 (6 bases). The CDR3 has 16 amino acids. Trimming shortened V by 1 base and J by 5 bases, and 17 bases separated the two germline ends. Germline V gene sequence: CDR1 SGHTA, CDR2 FQGNSA. CDR3 loop: CASSLGLGGLGETQYF. The DNA of the CDR3 is TGTGCCAGCAGCTTAGGTCTCGGGGGTCTGGGGGAGACCCAGTACTTC.

Points on this clonotype: Since no conserved phenylalanine or tryptophan closes the CDR3, a read error is the likely cause. The chain uses TRBV5-1 and TRBJ2-7, with TRBD2 matching over 10 bases. The germline V gene has CDR1 SGHRS and CDR2 YFSETQ. With V trimmed by 1 base and J by 0 bases, 10 bases remained unmatched. The CDR3 has 18 residues. CDR3 sequence (DNA): TGCGCCAGCAGCTTGACAAAACGACTAGCGGGCAGCTCCTACGAGCAGTACCTC. Encoded protein: CASSLTKRLAGSSYEQYL.

This chain links TRBV2 with TRBJ1-1; D is ambiguous. Germline CDR1 reads SNHLY; CDR2 reads FYNNEI. This CDR3 spans 13 amino acids. The V gene lost 7 bases and the J gene lost 1 base, with 10 bases spanning the gap. This CDR3 is CASTPPGNTEAFF. As DNA, the CDR3 is TGTGCCAGCACTCCTCCAGGGAACACTGAAGCTTTCTTT.

In this sample, this clonotype turned up a few times. J is TRBJ2-3 and V is TRBV12-3 or TRBV12-4; D gene unclear. The ends were cut back, 6 bases at V and 7 bases at J, with 8 bases in the middle. CDR3 length: 11 amino acids. CDR3 sequence reads: CASRGGYTQYF. CDR3 bases: TGTGCCAGCAGGGGTGGGTATACGCAGTATTTT.